These 7 T cell receptor beta chains were all obtained from the same sample, sequenced in a study of patients and donors after allogeneic stem cell transplantation. TCRdb used MiXCR to reprocess the RT-PCR reads, holding one entry per CDR3 protein. Of approximately 430,000 distinct CDR3 sequences listed, 16% are singletons. Sequences were obtained from blood, either unsorted or a sorted T cell fraction (not recorded which). The receptor set was obtained from a human donor who was either an allogeneic HSCT recipient or a stem cell or donor lymphocyte infusion donor (not recorded which). It is not recorded whose cells these are; they may come from a transplant donor.

This clonotype occurred a few times. The chain carries TRBV11-1 and TRBJ2-7; no clear D gene. The CDR3 extends over 13 amino acids. V lost 6 bases and J lost 12, with 21 bases in between. CDR1 SGHAT and CDR2 FQDESV come from the germline V gene (reference sequence). The CDR3 region has the DNA TGTGCCAGCAGAAATCCAGGTGGTGGCAAACTGTACTTC. Amino acids: CASRNPGGGKLYF.

The chain couples TRBV24-1 to TRBJ2-1; 11 bases fit TRBD2. Germline CDR1 KGHDR, CDR2 SFDVKD. Germline trimming cut 5 bases from V and 7 bases from J; bases unmatched to any gene: 9. The CDR3 sequence is 16 residues long. CDR3: CATSAVGTSGFNEQFF. The CDR3 bases are TGTGCCACCAGTGCCGTTGGGACTAGCGGCTTTAATGAGCAGTTCTTC.

A few counts support this clonotype. The CDR3 region has the DNA TGTGCCAGCAGCTTAGACAGGGTCGGCTCCTACAATGAGCAGTTCTTC. It yields the protein CASSLDRVGSYNEQFF. The rearrangement uses TRBV7-6 and TRBJ2-1; possibly TRBD1 for D (6 bases). The ends were cut back, 1 base at V and 0 bases at J, with 10 bases in the middle. CDR3 length: 16 residues. Germline V gene lookup returns CDR1 SGHVS and CDR2 FNYEAQ.

There are a few counts of this clonotype. The chain recombines TRBV13 with TRBJ1-1, with D perhaps TRBD1 (6 bases). Germline V gene sequence: CDR1 PRHDT, CDR2 FYEKMQ (reference sequence). The CDR3 loop spans 12 amino acids. V lost 3 bases and J lost 9, with 11 bases in between. CDR3 in amino acids: CASSFQGRKAFF. The CDR3 nucleotides are TGTGCCAGCAGCTTTCAGGGGCGCAAAGCTTTCTTT.

This clonotype showed up just a few times. CDR3 region: CSAGEGAGYGYTF. DNA for the CDR3: TGCAGTGCGGGAGAGGGGGCGGGCTATGGCTACACCTTC. This chain links TRBV20-1 with TRBJ1-2; 7 nucleotides match TRBD1. Germline V gene data show CDR1 as DFQATT and CDR2 as SNEGSKA (reference sequence). The CDR3 sequence is 13 residues long. With 6 bases clipped from V and 4 bases from J, the junction kept 8 bases outside the gene matches.

This clonotype was seen more than once but under ten times. V and J are TRBV20-1 and TRBJ2-7; TRBD1 matches at 7 bases. CDR3 size: 12 residues. CDR1 is DFQATT, CDR2 SNEGSKA, per germline (reference sequence). V was pared by 0 bases and J by 7 bases, with 3 bases of the junction left unmatched. The DNA of the CDR3 is TGCAGTGCTAGAGAACAGGGGAGAGAGCAGTACTTC. Translation: CSAREQGREQYF.

V is TRBV5-1 and J is TRBJ2-1; D not certain. V lost 4 bases and J 9 bases, leaving 14 bases between the germline ends. Germline-derived CDR1 and CDR2 are SGHRS and YFSETQ. CDR3 length: 13 residues. The CDR3 here is CASSEEGYREQFF. The CDR3 DNA follows: TGCGCCAGCAGCGAGGAAGGGTATCGTGAGCAGTTCTTC. Looking up the rest from reference TRBV5-1 and TRBJ2-1 gives the full variable domain: KAGVTQTPRYLIKTRGQQVTLSCSPISGHRSVSWYQQTPGQGLQFLFEYFSETQRNKGNFPGRFSGRQFSNSRSEMNVSTLELGDSALYLCASSEEGYREQFFGPGTRLTVL.